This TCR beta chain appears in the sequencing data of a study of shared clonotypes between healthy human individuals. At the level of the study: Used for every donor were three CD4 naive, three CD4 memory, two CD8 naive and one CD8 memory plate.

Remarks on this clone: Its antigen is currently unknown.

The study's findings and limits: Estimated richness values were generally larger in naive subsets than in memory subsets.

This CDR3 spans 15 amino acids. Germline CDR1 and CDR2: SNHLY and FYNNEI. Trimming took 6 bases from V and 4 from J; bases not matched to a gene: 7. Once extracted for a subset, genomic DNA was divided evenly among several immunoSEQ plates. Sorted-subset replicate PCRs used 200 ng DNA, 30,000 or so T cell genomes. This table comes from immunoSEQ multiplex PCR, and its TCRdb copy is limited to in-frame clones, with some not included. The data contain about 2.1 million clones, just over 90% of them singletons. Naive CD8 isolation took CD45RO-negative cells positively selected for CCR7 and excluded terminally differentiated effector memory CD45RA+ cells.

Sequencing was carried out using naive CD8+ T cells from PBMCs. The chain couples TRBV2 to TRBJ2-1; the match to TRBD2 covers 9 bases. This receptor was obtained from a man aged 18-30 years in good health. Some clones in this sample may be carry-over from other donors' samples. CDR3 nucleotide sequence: TGTGCCAGCAGAAGAGCGGGAGGCCCGTACAATGAGCAGTTCTTC. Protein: CASRRAGGPYNEQFF.